This T cell receptor beta chain derives from a study of blood T cell repertoires in COVID-19. CDR3 size: 14 residues. The table lists this clone with a count of one. Original data processing: Using reference gene primer amplification, nucleated cell counts were estimated. Only in-frame clones appear in the TCRdb table, and some are missing; sequencing was by immunoSEQ multiplex PCR. V and J calls plus clone size are reproduced from that table; the DNA served to infer D and trimming. This sample has around 140,000 clones, with 87% found just once. Sequenced: PBMCs or T cells enriched from blood (not recorded which). The clonotype was recovered from a man in his fifties or sixties who had recovered from COVID-19. V is TRBV21-1 and J is TRBJ2-3; the table's TRBD2 call for D was not verified on the DNA. TRBV21-1 represents a pseudogene. The CDR3 DNA reads TGTGCCAGCAGCAAAGTGCTAGCGGTAGATACGCAGTATTTT. Translated, it gives CASSKVLAVDTQYF.